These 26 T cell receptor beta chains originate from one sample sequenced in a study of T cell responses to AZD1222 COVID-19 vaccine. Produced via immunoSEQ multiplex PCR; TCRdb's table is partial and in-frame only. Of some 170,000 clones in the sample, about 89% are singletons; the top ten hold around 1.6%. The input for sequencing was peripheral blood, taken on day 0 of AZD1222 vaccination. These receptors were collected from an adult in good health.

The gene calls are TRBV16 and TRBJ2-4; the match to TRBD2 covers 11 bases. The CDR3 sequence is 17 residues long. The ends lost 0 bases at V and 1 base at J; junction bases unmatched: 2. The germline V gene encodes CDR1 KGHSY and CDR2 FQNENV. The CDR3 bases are TGTGCCAGCAGCCAATCTAGCGGGAGGGCCGCCAAAAACATTCAGTACTTC. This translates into CASSQSSGRAAKNIQYF.

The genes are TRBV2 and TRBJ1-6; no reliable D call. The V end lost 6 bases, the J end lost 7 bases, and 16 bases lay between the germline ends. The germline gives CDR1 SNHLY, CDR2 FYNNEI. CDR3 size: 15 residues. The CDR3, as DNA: TGTGCCAGCAGGAAGGACTTAACCTCGAATTCACCCCTCCACTTT. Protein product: CASRKDLTSNSPLHF.

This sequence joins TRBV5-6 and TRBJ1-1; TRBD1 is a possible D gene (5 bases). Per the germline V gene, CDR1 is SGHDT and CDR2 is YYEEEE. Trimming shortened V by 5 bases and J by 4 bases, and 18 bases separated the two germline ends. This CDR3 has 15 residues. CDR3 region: CASSFRGRETTEAFF. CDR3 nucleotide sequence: TGTGCCAGCAGTTTTAGGGGCAGGGAGACCACTGAAGCTTTCTTT.

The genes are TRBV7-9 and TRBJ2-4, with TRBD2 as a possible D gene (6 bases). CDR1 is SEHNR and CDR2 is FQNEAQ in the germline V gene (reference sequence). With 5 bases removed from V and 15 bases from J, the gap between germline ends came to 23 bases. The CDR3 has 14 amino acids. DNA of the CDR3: TGTGCCAGCAGCCATTCGGGGGTGGGACCTAGGCTGTACTTC. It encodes CASSHSGVGPRLYF.

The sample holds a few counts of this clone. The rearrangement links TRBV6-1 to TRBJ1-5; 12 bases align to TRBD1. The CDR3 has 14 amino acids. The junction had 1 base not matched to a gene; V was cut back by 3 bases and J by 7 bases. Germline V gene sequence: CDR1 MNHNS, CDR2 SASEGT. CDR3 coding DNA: TGTGCCAGCAGTGAGGGACAGGGGGCACAGCCCCAGCATTTT. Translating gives CASSEGQGAQPQHF.

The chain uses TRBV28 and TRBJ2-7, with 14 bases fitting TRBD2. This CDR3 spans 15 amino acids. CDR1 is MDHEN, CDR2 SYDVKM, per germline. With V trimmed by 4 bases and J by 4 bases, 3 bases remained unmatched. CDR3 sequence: CASSSGLAGVYEQYF. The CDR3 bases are TGTGCCAGCAGTTCGGGACTAGCGGGAGTTTACGAGCAGTACTTC.

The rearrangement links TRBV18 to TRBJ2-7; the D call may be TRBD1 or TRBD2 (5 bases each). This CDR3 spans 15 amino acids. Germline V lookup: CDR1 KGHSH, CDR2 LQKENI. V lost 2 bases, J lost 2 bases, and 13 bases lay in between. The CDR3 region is CASSPEAGRTYEQYF. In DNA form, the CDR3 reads TGTGCCAGCTCACCAGAGGCAGGGAGAACCTACGAGCAGTACTTC.

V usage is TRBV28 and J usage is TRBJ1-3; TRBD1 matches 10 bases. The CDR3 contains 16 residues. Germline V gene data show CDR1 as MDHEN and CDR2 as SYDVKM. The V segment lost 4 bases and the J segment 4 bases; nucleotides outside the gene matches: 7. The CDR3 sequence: CASSSSGTGAGNTIYF. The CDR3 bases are TGTGCCAGCAGTTCATCCGGGACAGGGGCGGGAAACACCATATATTTT.

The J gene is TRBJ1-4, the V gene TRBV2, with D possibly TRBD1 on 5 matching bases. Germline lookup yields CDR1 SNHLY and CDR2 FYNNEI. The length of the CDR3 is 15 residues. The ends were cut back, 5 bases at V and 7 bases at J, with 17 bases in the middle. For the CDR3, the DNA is TGTGCCAGCAGTAATACCGGGACCGTCGGTGAAAAACTGTTTTTT. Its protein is CASSNTGTVGEKLFF. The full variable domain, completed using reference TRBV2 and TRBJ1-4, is EPEVTQTPSHQVTQMGQEVILRCVPISNHLYFYWYRQILGQKVEFLVSFYNNEISEKSEIFDDQFSVERPDGSNFTLKIRSTKLEDSAMYFCASSNTGTVGEKLFFGSGTQLSVL.

DNA for the CDR3: TGCGCCAGCAGCTTGGCCAACGGGGAACAAGAGACCCAGTACTTC. This sequence encodes CASSLANGEQETQYF. The rearrangement joins TRBV5-1 to TRBJ2-5, with D possibly being TRBD2 (5 bases). The V gene's germline CDR1 is SGHRS and CDR2 YFSETQ. CDR3 length equals 15 residues. Between the trimmed V and J ends, which lost 0 bases and 2 bases, there was a span of 11 bases.

The chain's CDR3 is CASSYQTSEYNEQFF. CDR3 nucleotide sequence: TGCGCCAGCAGTTACCAGACTAGCGAGTACAATGAGCAGTTCTTC. This chain links TRBV5-1 with TRBJ2-1; 8 positions match TRBD2. Trimming cost V 5 bases and J 4 bases; bases outside gene matches: 8. This CDR3 has 15 residues. Germline V gene lookup returns CDR1 SGHRS and CDR2 YFSETQ.

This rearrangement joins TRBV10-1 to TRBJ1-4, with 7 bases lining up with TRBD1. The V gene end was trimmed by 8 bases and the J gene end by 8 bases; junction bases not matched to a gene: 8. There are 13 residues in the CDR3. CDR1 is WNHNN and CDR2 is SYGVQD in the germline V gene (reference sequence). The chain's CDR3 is CASQGGIREKLFF. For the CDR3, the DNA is TGCGCCAGCCAGGGGGGCATTCGGGAAAAACTGTTTTTT.

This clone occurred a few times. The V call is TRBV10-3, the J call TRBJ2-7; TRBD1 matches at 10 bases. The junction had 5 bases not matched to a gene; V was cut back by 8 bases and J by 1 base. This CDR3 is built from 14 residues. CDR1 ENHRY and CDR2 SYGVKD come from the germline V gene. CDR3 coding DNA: TGTGCCATCGGAGGGACAGGGGCATCCTACGAGCAGTACTTC. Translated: CAIGGTGASYEQYF.

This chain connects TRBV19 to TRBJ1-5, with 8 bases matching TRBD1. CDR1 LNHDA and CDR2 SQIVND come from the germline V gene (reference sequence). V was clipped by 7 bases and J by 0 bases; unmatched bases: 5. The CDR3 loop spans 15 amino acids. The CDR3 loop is CASTAGQGSNQPQHF. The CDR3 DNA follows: TGTGCCAGTACTGCCGGACAGGGTAGCAATCAGCCCCAGCATTTT.

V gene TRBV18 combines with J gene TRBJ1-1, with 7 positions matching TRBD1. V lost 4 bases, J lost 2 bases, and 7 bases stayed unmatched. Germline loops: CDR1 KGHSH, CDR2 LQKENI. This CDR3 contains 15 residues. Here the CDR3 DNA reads TGTGCCAGCTCACGAACCGGGACAGAAAACACTGAAGCTTTCTTT. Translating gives CASSRTGTENTEAFF.

For the CDR3, the DNA is TGTGCCAGCAGTTTGCTGGGACAGGGGTTTCCGAATCAGCCCCAGCATTTT. Encoded protein: CASSLLGQGFPNQPQHF. J is TRBJ1-5 and V is TRBV28, with 10 positions matching TRBD1. The CDR3 extends over 17 amino acids. Trimming cost V 3 bases and J 4 bases; bases outside gene matches: 9. CDR1 is MDHEN and CDR2 is SYDVKM in the germline V gene.

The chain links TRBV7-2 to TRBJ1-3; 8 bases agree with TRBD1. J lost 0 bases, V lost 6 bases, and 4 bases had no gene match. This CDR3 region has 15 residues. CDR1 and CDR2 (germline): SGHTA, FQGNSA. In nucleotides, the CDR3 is TGTGCCAGCAGGTCGGGACAGGTCTCTGGAAACACCATATATTTT. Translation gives CASRSGQVSGNTIYF.

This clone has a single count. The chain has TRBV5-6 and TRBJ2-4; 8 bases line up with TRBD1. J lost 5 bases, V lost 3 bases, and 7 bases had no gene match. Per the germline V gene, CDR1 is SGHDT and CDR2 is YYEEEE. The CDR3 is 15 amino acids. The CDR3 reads CASSSRTGWENIQYF. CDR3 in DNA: TGTGCCAGCAGCTCACGGACAGGGTGGGAAAACATTCAGTACTTC.

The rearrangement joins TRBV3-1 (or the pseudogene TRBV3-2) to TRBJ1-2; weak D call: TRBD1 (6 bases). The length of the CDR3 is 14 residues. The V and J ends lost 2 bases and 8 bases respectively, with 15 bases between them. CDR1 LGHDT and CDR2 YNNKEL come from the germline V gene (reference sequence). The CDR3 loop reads CASSQKSYRVGYTF. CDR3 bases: TGTGCCAGCAGCCAAAAATCATACAGGGTCGGCTACACCTTC.

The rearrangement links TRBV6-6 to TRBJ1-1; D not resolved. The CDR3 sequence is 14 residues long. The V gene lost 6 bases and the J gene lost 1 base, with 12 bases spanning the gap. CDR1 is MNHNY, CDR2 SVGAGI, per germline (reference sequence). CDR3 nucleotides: TGTGCCAGCAGCTCCTCGTGGTCGAACACTGAAGCTTTCTTT. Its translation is CASSSSWSNTEAFF.

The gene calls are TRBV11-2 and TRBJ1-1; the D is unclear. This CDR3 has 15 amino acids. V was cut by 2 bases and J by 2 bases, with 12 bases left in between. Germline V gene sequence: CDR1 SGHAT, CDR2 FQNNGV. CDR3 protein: CASSLRSAGNTEAFF. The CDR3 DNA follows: TGTGCCAGCAGCTTACGATCCGCAGGAAACACTGAAGCTTTCTTT.

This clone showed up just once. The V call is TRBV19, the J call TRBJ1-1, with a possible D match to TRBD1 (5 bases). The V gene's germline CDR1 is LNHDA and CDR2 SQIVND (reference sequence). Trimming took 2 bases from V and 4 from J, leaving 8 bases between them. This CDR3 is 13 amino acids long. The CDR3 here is CASSIWGSTEAFF. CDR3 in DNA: TGTGCCAGTAGTATATGGGGGAGCACTGAAGCTTTCTTT.

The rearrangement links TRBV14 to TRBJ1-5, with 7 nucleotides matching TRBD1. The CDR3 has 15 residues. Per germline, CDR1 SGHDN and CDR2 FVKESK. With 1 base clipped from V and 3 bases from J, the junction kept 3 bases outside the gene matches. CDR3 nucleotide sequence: TGTGCCAGCAGCCAAGGCGGGACAGTCAATCAGCCCCAGCATTTT. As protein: CASSQGGTVNQPQHF.

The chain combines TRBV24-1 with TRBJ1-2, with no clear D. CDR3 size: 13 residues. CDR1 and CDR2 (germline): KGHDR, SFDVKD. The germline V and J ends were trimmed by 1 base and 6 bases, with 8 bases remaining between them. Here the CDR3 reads CATSDLRANGYTF. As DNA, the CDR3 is TGTGCCACCAGTGATTTAAGGGCAAATGGCTACACCTTC.

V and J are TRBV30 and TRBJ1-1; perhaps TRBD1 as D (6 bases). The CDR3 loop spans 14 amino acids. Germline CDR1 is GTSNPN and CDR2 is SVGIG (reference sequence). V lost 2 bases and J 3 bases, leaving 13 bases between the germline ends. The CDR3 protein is CAWSRWGQYTEAFF. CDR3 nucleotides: TGTGCCTGGAGTAGGTGGGGACAATACACTGAAGCTTTCTTT.

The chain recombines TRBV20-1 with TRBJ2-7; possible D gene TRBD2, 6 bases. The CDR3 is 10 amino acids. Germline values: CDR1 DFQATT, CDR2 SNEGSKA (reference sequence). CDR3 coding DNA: TGCACAACGGGGGTCGGGGAGCAGTACGTC. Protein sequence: CTTGVGEQYV.